Below, 20 T cell receptor beta chains from the same sample are listed, as sequenced in a study of shared clonotypes between healthy human individuals. Repertoires were generated with immunoSEQ multiplex PCR, while TCRdb's copy carries only in-frame clones and drops some. Seen here are approximately 500,000 clones, roughly 80% observed once, and the top ten hold roughly 13%. The sample consisted of PBMCs. The receptors originated from a woman aged 40 to 55 in good health. Some clones in this sample may be carry-over from other donors' samples.

The CDR3 nucleotides are TGTGCCAGCAGCGCGGAGGCGGTTGGCTACACCTTC. This sequence encodes CASSAEAVGYTF. This chain joins TRBV11-2 and TRBJ1-2, with D uncertain. V was trimmed by 5 bases and J by 7 bases, leaving 11 bases between them. The CDR3 has 12 amino acids. CDR1 and CDR2 (germline): SGHAT, FQNNGV.

The rearrangement links TRBV7-9 to TRBJ2-5; TRBD2 might be the D (6 bases). The CDR3 covers 12 residues. V lost 5 bases, J lost 9 bases, and 13 bases lay in between. Germline CDR1 is SEHNR and CDR2 is FQNEAQ (reference sequence). The CDR3 loop is CASSAARRAQYF. The CDR3 DNA reads TGTGCCAGCAGCGCGGCACGGAGGGCCCAGTACTTC.

As to this clone: Since a much larger clone is just one base distant, this may be a read error. V is TRBV29-1 and J is TRBJ1-3; TRBD1 might be the D (5 bases). CDR1 and CDR2 (germline): SQVTM, ANQGSEA. The CDR3 sequence is 14 residues long. Trimming shortened V by 6 bases and J by 0 bases, and 12 bases separated the two germline ends. CDR3: CSVVDSASGNTIYF. The CDR3 DNA sequence: TGCAGCGTGGTAGACAGCGCCTCTGGAAACACCATATATTTT.

About this clone: A much larger clone is a single base away; this may be a read error. V is TRBV2 and J is TRBJ2-7, with unresolved D. From germline, CDR1 is SNHLY and CDR2 FYNNEI. The CDR3 is made up of 12 amino acids. Trimming left V 0 bases short and J 2 bases short, with 2 bases between. CDR3 protein: CASSEATYEQYF. For the CDR3, the DNA is TGTGCCAGCAGTGAAGCCACCTACGAGCAGTACTTC.

The V gene is TRBV6-5, the J gene TRBJ1-1, with D possibly being TRBD1 (5 bases). The germline V gene has CDR1 MNHEY and CDR2 SVGAGI. The CDR3 runs 15 residues. V lost 5 bases to trimming and J lost 5 bases, with 18 bases between them. The CDR3 loop reads CASSRLTRGVTEAFF. CDR3 DNA: TGTGCCAGCAGTCGCTTGACGCGGGGGGTGACTGAAGCTTTCTTT.

The chain joins TRBV28 to TRBJ2-7; D assignment may be TRBD1 or TRBD2 (5 bases each). This CDR3 region has 12 residues. Per germline, CDR1 MDHEN and CDR2 SYDVKM. V lost 7 bases and J 3 bases, leaving 10 bases between the germline ends. The CDR3 DNA reads TGTGCCAGCACAGTTGGGGGCTACGAGCAGTACTTC. It encodes CASTVGGYEQYF.

The chain is built from TRBV5-4 and TRBJ2-3; 9 bases map to TRBD1. The CDR3 is made up of 16 amino acids. Germline V gene sequence: CDR1 SGHNT, CDR2 YYREEE (reference sequence). V was clipped by 0 bases and J by 6 bases; unmatched bases: 8. The CDR3 region is CASSLVGGTGPDTQYF. CDR3 bases: TGTGCCAGCAGCTTGGTTGGTGGGACAGGGCCGGATACGCAGTATTTT.

This clone was counted only a few times. This rearrangement joins TRBV4-1 to TRBJ2-5, with 9 bases fitting TRBD1. V was clipped by 3 bases and J by 9 bases; unmatched bases: 17. CDR1 MGHRA and CDR2 YSYEKL come from the germline V gene. This CDR3 contains 17 residues. The CDR3 DNA is TGCGCCAGCAGCCACACCCCGACAGGGGGAGATGGATTGCCCCAGTACTTC. Protein product: CASSHTPTGGDGLPQYF.

The V and J genes are TRBV7-2 and TRBJ1-5, with D maybe TRBD1 (6 bases). CDR1 and CDR2 from the germline V gene are SGHTA and FQGNSA. Trimming cost V 2 bases and J 6 bases, with 11 bases left between them. The CDR3 has 14 residues. The CDR3 is CASSLNGRGQPQHF. Written as DNA, the CDR3 is TGTGCCAGCAGCTTAAATGGCAGGGGTCAGCCCCAGCATTTT.

This clone was counted only a few times. This sample includes further DNA sequences coding for the same CDR3. Written as DNA, the CDR3 is TGTGCCTGGAGCCAAGACAGCGAGCAGTACTTC. It encodes CAWSQDSEQYF. The chain recombines TRBV30 with TRBJ2-7, with D maybe TRBD1 (5 bases). Germline V gene data show CDR1 as GTSNPN and CDR2 as SVGIG (reference sequence). The CDR3 length is 11 residues. Trimming shortened V by 3 bases and J by 6 bases, and 9 bases separated the two germline ends.

The genes are TRBV7-2 and TRBJ2-4; D possibly matches TRBD1 or TRBD2 (6 bases each). This CDR3 spans 14 amino acids. V gave up 1 base and J gave up 10 bases, with 14 bases separating them. Germline V gives CDR1 SGHTA, CDR2 FQGNSA. CDR3 coding DNA: TGTGCCAGCAGCTTAGTTAAGGACAGCGGGATTCAGTACTTC. The encoded protein is CASSLVKDSGIQYF.

The V and J genes are TRBV4-1 and TRBJ1-1, with D perhaps matching TRBD1 (5 bases). This CDR3 is built from 15 residues. V lost 6 bases and J lost 1, with 15 bases in between. Germline values: CDR1 MGHRA, CDR2 YSYEKL. The DNA of the CDR3 is TGCGCCAGCAGTCTAGTCACAACAGGGAACACTGAAGCTTTCTTT. Translating it yields CASSLVTTGNTEAFF.

This clone has more than one count but fewer than ten. The genes are TRBV19 and TRBJ1-1, with D perhaps TRBD1 (5 bases). V lost 3 bases and J 0 bases, leaving 8 bases between the germline ends. Germline loops: CDR1 LNHDA, CDR2 SQIVND (reference sequence). The CDR3 is 14 amino acids. DNA of the CDR3: TGTGCCAGTAGTATGCAGGGCTTGAACACTGAAGCTTTCTTT. Amino acids: CASSMQGLNTEAFF.

The rearrangement links TRBV19 to TRBJ2-6; no firm D call. Germline CDR1 reads LNHDA; CDR2 reads SQIVND (reference sequence). This CDR3 comprises 17 residues. V lost 3 bases, J lost 0 bases, and 12 bases lay in between. DNA of the CDR3: TGTGCCAGTAGTATTGTGCAGGCAGGCTCTGGGGCCAACGTCCTGACTTTC. It codes for CASSIVQAGSGANVLTF.

V is TRBV18 and J is TRBJ2-7; the match to TRBD2 covers 7 bases. The CDR3 length is 18 residues. Germline CDR1 reads KGHSH; CDR2 reads LQKENI. Trimming at V came to 3 bases and at J to 4 bases, leaving 18 bases not matched to a gene. The CDR3 DNA reads as TGTGCCAGCTCACCGAGCCCGGGTGCCGCGGGAGTTCGGTACGAGCAGTACTTC. Translation: CASSPSPGAAGVRYEQYF.

A note on this clone: One base away lies a much larger clone, so this may be a sequencing read error. The J gene is TRBJ2-3, the V gene TRBV5-1, with D possibly matching TRBD1 (5 bases). Germline CDR1 SGHRS, CDR2 YFSETQ. The length of the CDR3 is 15 residues. The CDR3, as DNA: TGCGCCAGCAACTTGGTAGGGGCCGTATCAGATACGCAGTATTTT. Translated, it gives CASNLVGAVSDTQYF.

V is TRBV4-2 and J is TRBJ2-6; D call uncertain. Trimming cost V 5 bases and J 1 base, with 12 bases left between them. CDR3 length: 16 amino acids. The germline V gene has CDR1 LGHNA and CDR2 YNFKEQ. The CDR3 spells CASSLSLSSGANVLTF. CDR3 bases: TGTGCCAGCAGCTTGTCCCTTTCGTCTGGGGCCAACGTCCTGACTTTC.

V usage is TRBV28 and J usage is TRBJ2-7; weak D call: TRBD2 (6 bases). The V end was cut by 8 bases, the J end by 3 bases, with 11 bases between. This CDR3 region has 12 residues. CDR1 is MDHEN and CDR2 is SYDVKM in the germline V gene. CDR3 protein: CASGTSSYEQYF. In DNA, the CDR3 is TGTGCCAGCGGTACTAGCAGCTACGAGCAGTACTTC.

The J gene is TRBJ2-7, the V gene TRBV27, with 8 bases that match TRBD2. There are 13 residues in the CDR3. Germline loops: CDR1 MNHEY, CDR2 SMNVEV (reference sequence). With V trimmed by 9 bases and J by 6 bases, 10 bases remained unmatched. CDR3 in amino acids: CASGPGLGGEQYF. The CDR3, as DNA: TGTGCCAGTGGCCCGGGACTAGGAGGCGAGCAGTACTTC.

V is TRBV2 and J is TRBJ2-7; possible D gene TRBD2, 5 bases. Germline-derived CDR1 and CDR2 are SNHLY and FYNNEI. V was clipped by 8 bases and J by 2 bases, with 16 bases between them. This CDR3 is 14 amino acids long. DNA of the CDR3: TGTGCCAGCGCACTCCTACTAGGGCCCTACGAGCAGTACTTC. Translating gives CASALLLGPYEQYF.